This T cell receptor beta chain came from a study of cytotoxic CD8 clonotypes in ibrutinib-treated CLL. The overall study: Sequenced samples delivered averages of around 250,000 productive templates and around 90,000 productive rearrangements. The study's findings and limits: Baseline levels were approached again at progression, after clonality had risen at ibrutinib response. Clonality was higher at baseline than in age-matched healthy donors and tracked circulating CD8+ T-cell counts.

Target depth was 1 in 200,000 to 1 in 1 million T cells, about 10x per clonotype. Clones were sequenced by immunoSEQ multiplex PCR, and TCRdb holds only the in-frame ones, with some missing. The sample gives more than 200,000 clones, approximately 79% of which show up once; about 10% is in the top ten. As concerns this clone: Its antigen is currently unknown.

Germline values: CDR1 SGHNT, CDR2 YYREEE (reference sequence). This CDR3 spans 15 amino acids. Trimming took off 5 bases at V and 1 base at J, with 13 bases between the two ends. This TCR was recovered from a human donor with chronic lymphocytic leukemia. The sample was PBMCs, taken after 12 months of ibrutinib treatment. This chain connects TRBV5-4 to TRBJ2-1; a possible D gene is TRBD1 (5 bases). The CDR3 protein is CASRTRKGSYNEQFF. In DNA form, the CDR3 reads TGTGCCAGCAGGACTCGGAAGGGGTCCTACAATGAGCAGTTCTTC.